The subject of this entry is one T cell receptor (beta chain). Its antigen is unidentified. The data originate from a study of a mutant IDH1 vaccine in newly diagnosed glioma. TCRdb keeps only in-frame clones here, not all; method: immunoSEQ multiplex PCR. The repertoire has some 32,000 clones, roughly 90% of them found once; the top ten carry about 2%. Time point reported: week 47, end of study. One vaccine dose held 300 ug of mutant IDH1 20-mer peptide and came with topical imiquimod. This CDR3 is 16 amino acids long. V lost 2 bases and J 0 bases, leaving 14 bases between the germline ends. The V gene's germline CDR1 is SNHLY and CDR2 FYNNEI.

The sequence was collected from a man in his forties with glioma. The chain couples TRBV2 to TRBJ2-7, with D possibly being TRBD1 (5 bases). The material was PBMCs, obtained from a glioma patient whose treatment included an IDH1 peptide vaccine. The CDR3 loop is CASSEYLDISSYEQYV. CDR3 bases: TGTGCCAGCAGTGAATACTTGGACATAAGCTCCTACGAGCAGTACGTC.